The next 4 T cell receptor beta chains were all read from a single sample in a study of T cells after yellow fever vaccination. TCRdb reprocessed the 5' RACE reads via MiXCR and lists one record per CDR3 protein. Here the sample spans 200,000 to 250,000 distinct CDR3 sequences, 2.5% to 3.5% being singletons. The sample was CD4+ T cells sorted from PBMCs, taken 10 days after the yellow fever booster vaccination. These receptors all come from a man younger than 35 who received the YFV17D yellow fever vaccine.

In nucleotides, the CDR3 is TGTGCCAGCCGCCGGGACAGGGCTTATCAGCCCCAGCATTTT. It codes for CASRRDRAYQPQHF. The chain combines TRBV7-3 with TRBJ1-5; TRBD1 aligns across 9 bases. Trimming removed 8 bases from V and 5 bases from J; junction bases left unmatched: 7. The CDR3 is made up of 14 amino acids. The germline CDR1 and CDR2 sequences are SGHTA and FQGTGA.

This clonotype occurred a few times. The CDR3 protein is CSARDRGDYSLGANVLTF. CDR3 nucleotides: TGCAGTGCCCGGGACAGGGGAGATTATTCTCTGGGGGCCAACGTCCTGACTTTC. V is TRBV20-1 and J is TRBJ2-6, with 10 bases matching TRBD1. J lost 4 bases, V lost 6 bases, and 15 bases had no gene match. The CDR3 is made up of 18 amino acids. Looked up from germline, CDR1 is DFQATT and CDR2 is SNEGSKA (reference sequence).

The sample holds many counts of this clonotype. This sequence joins TRBV28 and TRBJ2-7; 8 nucleotides line up with TRBD1. This CDR3 spans 16 amino acids. In germline, CDR1 is MDHEN, CDR2 SYDVKM. J lost 0 bases, V lost 5 bases, and 9 bases had no gene match. The CDR3 sequence: CASSDAATGGSYEQYV. In nucleotides, the CDR3 is TGTGCCAGCAGTGATGCCGCCACAGGGGGCTCCTACGAGCAGTACGTC.

This clonotype was recorded many times. The chain uses TRBV7-9 and TRBJ1-4, with D uncertain. Germline V lookup: CDR1 SEHNR, CDR2 FQNEAQ (reference sequence). Deletions cut 3 bases from V and 7 bases from J, with 15 bases between. This CDR3 contains 15 residues. The CDR3 is CASSFGLRSGEKLFF. As DNA, the CDR3 is TGTGCCAGCAGCTTCGGTTTGCGGTCCGGTGAAAAACTGTTTTTT.